What follows is one T cell receptor (beta chain) and its context. Trimming removed 5 bases from V and 15 bases from J; junction bases left unmatched: 10. CDR3 length equals 12 residues. Per the germline V gene, CDR1 is LGHDT and CDR2 is YNNKEL (reference sequence). The method was immunoSEQ multiplex PCR; TCRdb's version includes in-frame clones alone and lacks a portion of them. The table includes some 200,000 clones, 65% to 85% detected once. This sample was taken from a study of blood T cell repertoires in COVID-19. At the level of the study: Sources were T cells, B-cell-depleted T cells, or PBMCs; the material itself was cDNA or gDNA.

The chain combines TRBV3-1 (or the pseudogene TRBV3-2) with TRBJ1-5; TRBD1 matches at 7 bases. The sequencing sample was made of PBMCs or T cells enriched from blood (not recorded which). This clonotype originated in a man aged 40-55 years who had recovered from COVID-19. The CDR3 nucleotides read TGTGCCAGCAGCAGTTCGACAGGGTTGGCGCATTTT. Protein sequence: CASSSSTGLAHF.